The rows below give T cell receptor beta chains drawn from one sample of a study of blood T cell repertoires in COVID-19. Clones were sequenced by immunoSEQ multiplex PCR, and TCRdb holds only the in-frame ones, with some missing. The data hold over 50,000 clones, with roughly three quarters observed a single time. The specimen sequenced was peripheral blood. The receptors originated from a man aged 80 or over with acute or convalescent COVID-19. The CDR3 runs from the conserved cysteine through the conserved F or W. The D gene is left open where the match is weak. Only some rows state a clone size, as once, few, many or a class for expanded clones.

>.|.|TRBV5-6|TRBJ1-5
TGTGCCAGCAGCTTGGACAGGAATCAGCCCCAGCATTTT
CASSLDRNQPQHF
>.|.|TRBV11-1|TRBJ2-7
TGTGCCAGCAGCCCTCGACAGGCCCGTAACCCCTACGAGCAGTACTTC
CASSPRQARNPYEQYF
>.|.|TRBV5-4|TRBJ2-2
TGTGCCAGCAGCTTTTTGAGGGCGGACAGACGCACCGGGGAGCTGTTTTTT
CASSFLRADRRTGELFF
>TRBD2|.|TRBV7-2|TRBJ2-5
TGTGCCAGCAGCTTAACTAGCGGGAGCACAGAGACCCAGTACTTC
CASSLTSGSTETQYF
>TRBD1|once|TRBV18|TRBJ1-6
TGTGCCAGCTCAACGGGACAGGGAAATTCACCCCTCCACTTT
CASSTGQGNSPLHF
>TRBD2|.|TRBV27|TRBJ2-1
TGTGCCAGCAGTCTGATAGCGGGAGAGGCGGGTGAGCAGTTCTTC
CASSLIAGEAGEQFF
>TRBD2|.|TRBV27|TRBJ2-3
TGTGCCAGCAGTCCGAGACTAGCGGTCGGCACAGATACGCAGTATTTT
CASSPRLAVGTDTQYF
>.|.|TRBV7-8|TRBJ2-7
TGTGCCAGCACTGCAGGAGGAGGGACCTACGAGCAGTACTTC
CASTAGGGTYEQYF
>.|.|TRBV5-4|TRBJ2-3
TGTGCCAGCAGCCTGTCGACAGATACGCAGTATTTT
CASSLSTDTQYF
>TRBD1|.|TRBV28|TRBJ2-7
TGTGCCAGCACCCGAGGGGGCTGGTCCTACGAGCAGTACTTC
CASTRGGWSYEQYF
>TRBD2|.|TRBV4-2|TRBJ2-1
TGTGCCAGCAGCCAAGAGGCTAGCGGGGGCTATGAGCAGTTCTTC
CASSQEASGGYEQFF
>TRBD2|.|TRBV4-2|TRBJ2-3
TGTGCCAGCAGCCCGCGCGGGACTAGCGGGTTTAACGCAGATACGCAGTATTTT
CASSPRGTSGFNADTQYF
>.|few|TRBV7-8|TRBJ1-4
TGTGCCAGCAGCTTTACTTTACAGGGTGCAACTAATGAAAAACTGTTTTTT
CASSFTLQGATNEKLFF
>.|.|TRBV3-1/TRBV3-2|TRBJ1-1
TGTGCCAGCAGCCAAGTGAGGAACACTGAAGCTTTCTTT
CASSQVRNTEAFF
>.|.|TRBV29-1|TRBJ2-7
TGCAGCGTTGGGGCAGTAGGCGAGCAGTACTTC
CSVGAVGEQYF
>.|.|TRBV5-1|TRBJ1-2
TGCGCCAGCAGCTCCCTGGGGGGGGAAGGAGGCTATGGCTACACCTTC
CASSSLGGEGGYGYTF
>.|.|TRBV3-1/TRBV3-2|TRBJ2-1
TGTGCCAGCAGGGGCGGAAATCAGGGCCATGAGCAGTTCTTC
CASRGGNQGHEQFF
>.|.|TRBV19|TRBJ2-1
TGTGCCAGTACCTACGGCCTAGATTCGGATGAGCAGTTCTTC
CASTYGLDSDEQFF
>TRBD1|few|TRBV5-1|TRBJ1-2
TGCGCCAGCAGCTCCCTGACAGGGTCCGACTACACCTTC
CASSSLTGSDYTF
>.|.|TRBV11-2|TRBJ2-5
TGTGCCAGCAGCACACTAGTAGTAGAGACCCAGTACTTC
CASSTLVVETQYF
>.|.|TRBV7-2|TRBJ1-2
TGTGCCAGCAGCCCCGGGGGGGGTAGTTGGGGTGGCTACACCTTC
CASSPGGGSWGGYTF
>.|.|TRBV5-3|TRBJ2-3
TGTGCCAGAAGCGTCCCAGGGACAGATACGCAGTATTTT
CARSVPGTDTQYF
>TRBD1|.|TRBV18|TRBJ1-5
TGTGCCAGCAGCCAGGGGGCGGCCCAGCCCCAGCATTTT
CASSQGAAQPQHF
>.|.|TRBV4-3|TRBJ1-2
TGCGCCAGCAGCCAAGAAGAGTGGAGGGATGGTGGCTACACCTTC
CASSQEEWRDGGYTF
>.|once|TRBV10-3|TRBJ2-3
TGTGCCATCAGTAAACGAACCGGGACAAGCACAGATACGCAGTATTTT
CAISKRTGTSTDTQYF
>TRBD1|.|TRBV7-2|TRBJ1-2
TGTGCCAGCAGCTTAGGGGTACAGGGGAACTATGGCTACACCTTC
CASSLGVQGNYGYTF
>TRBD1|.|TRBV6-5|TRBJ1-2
TGTGCCAGCAGAGACAGGGGCGTGACCGAGTGCTACACCTTC
CASRDRGVTECYTF
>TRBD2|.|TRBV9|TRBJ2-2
TGTGCCAGCAGCGTAGGAAGCGGGATGAACACCGGGGAGCTGTTTTTT
CASSVGSGMNTGELFF
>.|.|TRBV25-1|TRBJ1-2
TGTGCCAGCAGTGTACCCACAGCCGAGGGGGTCGGCTACACCTTC
CASSVPTAEGVGYTF
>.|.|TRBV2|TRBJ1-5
TGTGCCACCTCCGGCGTCGGGGTCCGTAGCAATCAGCCCCAGCATTTT
CATSGVGVRSNQPQHF
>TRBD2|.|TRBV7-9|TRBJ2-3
TGTGCCAGCAGCTGGGGAGGAGCGGGAGAAACAGATACGCAGTATTTT
CASSWGGAGETDTQYF
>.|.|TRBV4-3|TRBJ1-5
TGCGCCAGCAGCCAAGATTGGGCGGGCGGTAAGCCCCAGCATTTT
CASSQDWAGGKPQHF
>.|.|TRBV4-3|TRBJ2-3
TGCGCCAGCAGCCAAATACGCGGGGTTAGCACAGATACGCAGTATTTT
CASSQIRGVSTDTQYF
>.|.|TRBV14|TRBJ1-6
TGTGCCAGCAGCCAGGTCGAGGGAATTACACCCCTCCACTTT
CASSQVEGITPLHF
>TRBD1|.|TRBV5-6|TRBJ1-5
TGTGCCAGCAGCTTGGTGGGACAGAACAATCAGCCCCAGCATTTT
CASSLVGQNNQPQHF
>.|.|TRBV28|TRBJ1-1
TGTGCCAGCAGTTCCCCCCGTCCTACAGGGCGGAACACTGAAGCTTTCTTT
CASSSPRPTGRNTEAFF
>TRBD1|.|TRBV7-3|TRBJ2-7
TGTGCCAGCAGTTTGGACAGGACCTCGGAGCAGTACTTC
CASSLDRTSEQYF
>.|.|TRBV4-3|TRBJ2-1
TGCGCCAGCAGCCAAGAGGGTGGGGCCGACAATGAGCAGTTCTTC
CASSQEGGADNEQFF
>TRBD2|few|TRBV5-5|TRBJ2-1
TGTGCCAGTACACAAGGGACTATCCTTAGCGATGAGCAGTTCTTC
CASTQGTILSDEQFF
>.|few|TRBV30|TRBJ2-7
TGTGCCTGGGGACAGTCCTACGAGCAGTACTTC
CAWGQSYEQYF
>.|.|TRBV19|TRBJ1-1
TGTGCCAGTAGTAAGACAGGGAACACTGAAGCTTTCTTT
CASSKTGNTEAFF
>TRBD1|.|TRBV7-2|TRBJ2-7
TGTGCCAGCAGCCCCAACTCCGGGACAGGGGGCGAGCAGTACTTC
CASSPNSGTGGEQYF
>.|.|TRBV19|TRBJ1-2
TGTGCCAGTAGTGGGGGACTCCCGGTGAGGGGCTACACCTTC
CASSGGLPVRGYTF
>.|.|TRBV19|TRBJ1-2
TGTGCCAGTAGTTTATCGCGGGCAGGAAACGGCTACACCTTC
CASSLSRAGNGYTF